Presented here are 28 T cell receptor beta chains from one specimen sequenced in a study of blood T cell repertoires in COVID-19. Some clones are missing from TCRdb's copy, which holds only in-frame ones; the method was immunoSEQ multiplex PCR. The sample consists of around 150,000 clones, around 82% of them appearing once. The specimen sequenced was peripheral blood. Every receptor here comes from a man in his sixties with acute or convalescent COVID-19.

The rearrangement uses TRBV4-1 and TRBJ2-1, with D tentatively TRBD1 (6 bases). CDR1 and CDR2 (germline): MGHRA, YSYEKL. Trimming took off 4 bases at V and 4 bases at J, with 14 bases between the two ends. CDR3 length equals 15 residues. CDR3 nucleotides: TGCGCCAGCAGCCTCCGGGACAACATTTACAATGAGCAGTTCTTC. Translating gives CASSLRDNIYNEQFF.

The chain combines TRBV5-8 with TRBJ2-2; 8 positions agree with TRBD2. V shed 4 bases, J shed 4 bases, and the junction held 9 bases outside the gene matches. CDR3 length equals 16 residues. Germline V gene sequence: CDR1 SGHTS, CDR2 YDEGEE. In nucleotides, the CDR3 is TGTGCCAGCAGCCCTCACCTTAGCGGGATCACCGGGGAGCTGTTTTTT. Protein sequence: CASSPHLSGITGELFF.

The J gene is TRBJ2-1, the V gene TRBV3-1 (or the pseudogene TRBV3-2); tentatively, D is TRBD2 (6 bases). V dropped 4 bases and J dropped 0 bases, with 10 bases sitting between them. This CDR3 is built from 15 residues. Germline V CDR1 and CDR2: LGHDT, YNNKEL (reference sequence). Here the CDR3 DNA reads TGTGCCAGCAGCCCTAGCGAGAGCTCCTACAATGAGCAGTTCTTC. Translation: CASSPSESSYNEQFF.

This chain connects TRBV7-6 to TRBJ2-3; 7 bases match TRBD2. This CDR3 is built from 15 residues. With 6 bases clipped from V and 2 bases from J, the junction kept 8 bases outside the gene matches. Germline CDR1 is SGHVS and CDR2 is FNYEAQ. CDR3 in amino acids: CASSSRAGVTDTQYF. CDR3 coding DNA: TGTGCCAGCAGTTCCCGGGCGGGGGTCACAGATACGCAGTATTTT.

The chain links TRBV9 to TRBJ2-7, with D tentatively TRBD2 (7 bases). This CDR3 comprises 17 residues. V was cut by 6 bases and J by 3 bases, with 25 bases left in between. CDR1 is SGDLS, CDR2 YYNGEE, per germline. This chain's CDR3 is CASKTTGRGPNFYEQYF. The CDR3 DNA sequence: TGTGCCAGCAAGACGACCGGGCGGGGGCCCAATTTCTACGAGCAGTACTTC.

The CDR3, as DNA: TGCGCCAGCAGCTTGGGGGGATCGACAGGGCAAGAGACCCAGTACTTC. This sequence encodes CASSLGGSTGQETQYF. The J gene is TRBJ2-5, the V gene TRBV5-1; 7 bases are shared with TRBD1. The V gene's germline CDR1 is SGHRS and CDR2 YFSETQ. The CDR3 contains 16 residues. The V segment lost 0 bases and the J segment 2 bases; nucleotides outside the gene matches: 7. The whole variable domain, filled in from reference TRBV5-1 and TRBJ2-5, reads KAGVTQTPRYLIKTRGQQVTLSCSPISGHRSVSWYQQTPGQGLQFLFEYFSETQRNKGNFPGRFSGRQFSNSRSEMNVSTLELGDSALYLCASSLGGSTGQETQYFGPGTRLLVL.

The J gene is TRBJ2-7, the V gene TRBV6-5; D perhaps matches TRBD2 (6 bases). Per the germline V gene, CDR1 is MNHEY and CDR2 is SVGAGI. The length of the CDR3 is 15 residues. V was trimmed by 2 bases and J by 3 bases, leaving 14 bases between them. CDR3 sequence reads: CASSYEGGGLYEQYF. The CDR3 DNA sequence: TGTGCCAGCAGTTACGAGGGAGGAGGCCTCTACGAGCAGTACTTC.

The chain couples TRBV18 to TRBJ1-2; TRBD1 aligns across 10 bases. Trimming took 2 bases from V and 6 from J; bases not matched to a gene: 21. The CDR3 runs 20 residues. Germline V gene sequence: CDR1 KGHSH, CDR2 LQKENI. The CDR3 loop reads CASSPFPGQGPRDISHGYTF. Here the CDR3 DNA reads TGTGCCAGCTCACCATTCCCGGGACAGGGGCCGAGGGATATATCGCATGGCTACACCTTC.

The genes are TRBV5-4 and TRBJ1-1, with 8 bases identical to TRBD1. V trimming: 4 bases; J trimming: 0 bases; junction bases outside the gene matches: 5. CDR3 length: 15 amino acids. CDR1 and CDR2 (germline): SGHNT, YYREEE (reference sequence). The CDR3 is CASSGQGNLNTEAFF. For the CDR3, the DNA is TGTGCCAGCAGCGGACAGGGAAACCTGAACACTGAAGCTTTCTTT.

CDR3 sequence (DNA): TGTGCCAGCAGTATGCGGGGGTTTAATGAAAAACTGTTTTTT. Translated: CASSMRGFNEKLFF. This chain connects TRBV2 to TRBJ1-4; D possibly corresponds to TRBD1 (5 bases). This CDR3 is 14 amino acids long. Trimming left V 5 bases short and J 4 bases short, with 11 bases between. Looked up from germline, CDR1 is SNHLY and CDR2 is FYNNEI.

The J gene is TRBJ2-5, the V gene TRBV19, with D tentatively TRBD1 (6 bases). This CDR3 is built from 15 residues. With 5 bases removed from V and 2 bases from J, the gap between germline ends came to 15 bases. Germline V lookup: CDR1 LNHDA, CDR2 SQIVND (reference sequence). In nucleotides, the CDR3 is TGTGCCAGTAGTGGACTCACAGGGAGACAAGAGACCCAGTACTTC. As protein: CASSGLTGRQETQYF.

The sample holds a few counts of this clone. In DNA, the CDR3 is TGTGCCAGCAGCACCCGACGAATAGCGGGAGGTAATGAGCAGTTCTTC. Amino acid sequence: CASSTRRIAGGNEQFF. J is TRBJ2-1 and V is TRBV9; TRBD2 matches at 10 bases. The CDR3 has 16 amino acids. In germline, CDR1 is SGDLS, CDR2 YYNGEE. V was clipped by 4 bases and J by 7 bases; unmatched bases: 11.

The chain uses TRBV7-9 and TRBJ1-4; D remains unclear. The CDR3 totals 16 residues. CDR1 and CDR2 (germline): SEHNR, FQNEAQ (reference sequence). The V end lost 5 bases, the J end lost 2 bases, and 15 bases lay between the germline ends. The chain's CDR3 is CASSAPLWATNEKLFF. The CDR3 nucleotides read TGTGCCAGCAGCGCCCCGCTCTGGGCGACTAATGAAAAACTGTTTTTT.

V usage is TRBV6-5 and J usage is TRBJ2-5; a possible D gene is TRBD2 (8 bases). Germline V gene data show CDR1 as MNHEY and CDR2 as SVGAGI. The ends were cut back, 5 bases at V and 0 bases at J, with 13 bases in the middle. The CDR3 runs 15 residues. Here the CDR3 reads CASSHSGTDQETQYF. The CDR3 DNA reads as TGTGCCAGCAGTCATAGCGGGACAGACCAAGAGACCCAGTACTTC.

This clone has just one count. V and J are TRBV28 and TRBJ1-3; no reliable D call. Germline-derived CDR1 and CDR2 are MDHEN and SYDVKM. V lost 3 bases and J lost 3, with 6 bases in between. The CDR3 length is 13 residues. The CDR3 here is CASSLPGGNTIYF. The DNA for the CDR3 is TGTGCCAGCAGTTTGCCGGGTGGAAACACCATATATTTT.

V gene TRBV9 combines with J gene TRBJ2-7, with D tentatively TRBD2 (6 bases). This CDR3 spans 15 amino acids. Germline V gene data show CDR1 as SGDLS and CDR2 as YYNGEE. V lost 0 bases and J 1 base, leaving 11 bases between the germline ends. CDR3 nucleotides: TGTGCCAGCAGCGTAGGGGGTAGCGGTTCCTACGAGCAGTACTTC. This encodes CASSVGGSGSYEQYF.

V gene TRBV21-1 combines with J gene TRBJ2-1; the table's D call, TRBD2, has no DNA check behind it. TRBV21-1 is noted as a pseudogene. This CDR3 spans 18 amino acids. The CDR3 protein is CASSKGFWGLAGANEQFF. CDR3 coding DNA: TGTGCCAGCAGCAAAGGGTTTTGGGGACTAGCGGGTGCCAATGAGCAGTTCTTC.

This chain connects TRBV7-9 to TRBJ1-4, with 8 bases matching TRBD1. This CDR3 has 17 amino acids. The V segment lost 7 bases and the J segment 0 bases; nucleotides outside the gene matches: 10. Germline CDR1 and CDR2: SEHNR and FQNEAQ (reference sequence). In DNA, the CDR3 is TGTGCCAGCACCGTCAGGGGGCCCTCTGCAACTAATGAAAAACTGTTTTTT. Amino acids: CASTVRGPSATNEKLFF.

This clone has just one count. The junction differs from germline at one of its ends, possibly a read error. This chain joins TRBV28 and TRBJ1-5; weak D call: TRBD1 (6 bases). Germline CDR1 and CDR2: MDHEN and SYDVKM. The CDR3 is 15 amino acids. CDR3 loop: CASSLLQGSYQPQHF. The CDR3 DNA follows: TGTGCCAGCAGTTTATTACAGGGTAGCTATCAGCCCCAGCATTTT. Full variable domain (outside the CDR3, taken from reference TRBV28 and TRBJ1-5): DVKVTQSSRYLVKRTGEKVFLECVQDMDHENMFWYRQDPGLGLRLIYFSYDVKMKEKGDIPEGYSVSREKKERFSLILESASTNQTSMYLCASSLLQGSYQPQHFGDGTRLSIL.

The chain employs TRBV7-9 and TRBJ2-2; D unresolved. CDR1 SEHNR and CDR2 FQNEAQ come from the germline V gene (reference sequence). CDR3 length: 13 residues. With 3 bases removed from V and 7 bases from J, the gap between germline ends came to 9 bases. The CDR3 region has the DNA TGTGCCAGCAGCTTCCTAGGAAGCGGGGAGCTGTTTTTT. Its protein is CASSFLGSGELFF. Using reference TRBV7-9 and TRBJ2-2 for the parts outside the CDR3, the full variable domain is DTGVSQNPRHKITKRGQNVTFRCDPISEHNRLYWYRQTLGQGPEFLTYFQNEAQLEKSRLLSDRFSAERPKGSFSTLEIQRTEQGDSAMYLCASSFLGSGELFFGEGSRLTVL.

The chain joins TRBV9 to TRBJ2-5, with TRBD1 matching 12 bases. The CDR3 extends over 16 amino acids. The ends lost 5 bases at V and 5 bases at J; junction bases unmatched: 10. CDR1 is SGDLS and CDR2 is YYNGEE in the germline V gene. The CDR3 nucleotides are TGTGCCAGCAGTACCTCCGGGACAGGGGGCATTGAGACCCAGTACTTC. Protein: CASSTSGTGGIETQYF. Combining the CDR3 with reference TRBV9 and TRBJ2-5 gives the whole variable domain DSGVTQTPKHLITATGQRVTLRCSPRSGDLSVYWYQQSLDQGLQFLIQYYNGEERAKGNILERFSAQQFPDLHSELNLSSLELGDSALYFCASSTSGTGGIETQYFGPGTRLLVL.

V is TRBV2 and J is TRBJ1-1; D gene uncertain. This CDR3 is 17 amino acids long. CDR1 is SNHLY, CDR2 FYNNEI, per germline. V was cut by 0 bases and J by 4 bases, with 18 bases left in between. In DNA, the CDR3 is TGTGCCAGCAGTGAAGCTGTAGGACTTACCGGGATCACTGAAGCTTTCTTT. As protein: CASSEAVGLTGITEAFF.

The genes are TRBV28 and TRBJ2-7; tentative D call: TRBD1 (6 bases). Trimming pared 7 bases from V and 1 base from J, leaving 14 bases between. Germline V lookup: CDR1 MDHEN, CDR2 SYDVKM. CDR3 length: 14 amino acids. This chain's CDR3 is CASKTPGVSYEQYF. CDR3 DNA: TGTGCCAGCAAGACGCCAGGGGTGTCCTACGAGCAGTACTTC.

This chain joins TRBV15 and TRBJ1-1; D is unclear. Germline assignment: CDR1 LNHNV and CDR2 YYDKDF (reference sequence). V lost 1 base to trimming and J lost 1 base, with 10 bases between them. The length of the CDR3 is 15 residues. CDR3 protein: CATSRVYPRNTEAFF. The CDR3 DNA sequence: TGTGCCACCAGCAGAGTTTATCCCCGGAACACTGAAGCTTTCTTT. Full variable domain (rest looked up from reference TRBV15 and TRBJ1-1): DAMVIQNPRYQVTQFGKPVTLSCSQTLNHNVMYWYQQKSSQAPKLLFHYYDKDFNNEADTPDNFQSRRPNTSFCFLDIRSPGLGDTAMYLCATSRVYPRNTEAFFGQGTRLTVV.

The J gene is TRBJ2-3, the V gene TRBV29-1; possibly TRBD2 for D (7 bases). The V gene lost 3 bases and the J gene lost 0 bases, with 10 bases spanning the gap. The CDR3 runs to 14 residues. Germline loops: CDR1 SQVTM, CDR2 ANQGSEA. The CDR3 sequence is CSVDGGASTDTQYF. CDR3 sequence (DNA): TGCAGCGTTGATGGGGGGGCAAGCACAGATACGCAGTATTTT.

The gene calls are TRBV10-1 and TRBJ2-2; D is uncertain. In germline, CDR1 is WNHNN, CDR2 SYGVQD (reference sequence). The ends were cut back, 0 bases at V and 6 bases at J, with 8 bases in the middle. The CDR3 covers 14 residues. CDR3 sequence: CASSESGLAGELFF. CDR3 DNA sequence: TGCGCCAGCAGTGAGTCAGGCCTAGCCGGGGAGCTGTTTTTT.

This chain links TRBV14 with TRBJ2-1, with D unclear. Trimming removed 0 bases at V and 8 bases at J, with 5 bases between. The CDR3 extends over 12 amino acids. CDR1 SGHDN and CDR2 FVKESK come from the germline V gene. CDR3 sequence reads: CASSQDGYEQFF. The CDR3 region has the DNA TGTGCCAGCAGCCAAGACGGGTATGAGCAGTTCTTC.

The table lists this clone with a few counts. V and J are TRBV29-1 and TRBJ2-1; perhaps TRBD2 as D (5 bases). Germline lookup yields CDR1 SQVTM and CDR2 ANQGSEA. CDR3 length equals 12 residues. V gave up 4 bases and J gave up 10 bases, with 14 bases separating them. This CDR3 is CSVALERREQFF. The CDR3 DNA is TGCAGCGTTGCACTGGAAAGGAGGGAGCAGTTCTTC.